This paragraph covers one T cell receptor beta chain sequence. The antigen is not known. J gave up 4 bases and V 5 bases, and 8 bases lay outside the gene matches. The CDR3 extends over 15 amino acids. From germline, CDR1 is MGHDK and CDR2 SYGVNS. The entry originates in a study of ipilimumab plus nivolumab after autologous stem cell transplantation. Study-wide context: Patients received a median of roughly five ipilimumab and 8 nivolumab doses. Study-level points and caveats: Per the authors, repertoire, Treg and microbiota data justify further study.

Profiled with immunoSEQ multiplex PCR; TCRdb holds only in-frame clones, not every one. Here the sample spans roughly 2,400 clones, over 85% being singletons. Patients got ipilimumab 1 mg/kg beginning 14 to 28 days post-transplant. Patients received nivolumab 3 mg/kg at weeks 1, 4, 7, 10, then fortnightly to week 26. This specimen consisted of PBMCs, obtained in a trial of ipilimumab plus nivolumab as post-transplant consolidation. The receptor's source is a male donor with primary mediastinal lymphoma. This chain joins TRBV25-1 and TRBJ1-3; the match to TRBD1 covers 7 bases. The CDR3, as DNA: TGTGCCAGCAGTTTCGAGGGGGCGCGGGGAAACACCATATATTTT. It translates to CASSFEGARGNTIYF.